A selection of T cell receptor beta chains follows, all from one sample in a study of T cells in Graves' hyperthyroidism and ophthalmopathy. MiXCR, run by TCRdb on the multiplex PCR reads, gives a single entry per CDR3 protein. Of about 640,000 distinct CDR3 sequences in the sample, around 21% were seen once. Material for sequencing was blood. All receptors derive from a young man with Graves' ophthalmopathy. CDR3s include the opening cysteine and the closing phenylalanine or tryptophan. A D gene is named only where the DNA matches it firmly. The size entry is marked missing in some rows and otherwise reads once, few, many or a size class.

size: NA
length: 15
V: TRBV2
J: TRBJ2-2
D: TRBD1
CDR3: CASSGTGEFGGELFF
DNA: TGTGCCAGCAGTGGGACAGGGGAATTCGGCGGGGAGCTGTTTTTT

size: many
length: 12
V: TRBV11-2
J: TRBJ2-7
D: NA
CDR3: CASSTIIYEQYF
DNA: TGTGCCAGCAGCACAATCATTTACGAGCAGTACTTC

size: many
length: 14
V: TRBV20-1
J: TRBJ1-3
D: NA
CDR3: CSAKNTGAGNTIYF
DNA: TGCAGTGCTAAGAATACGGGGGCTGGAAACACCATATATTTT

size: few
length: 15
V: TRBV13
J: TRBJ1-2
D: NA
CDR3: CASSLGTASLYGYTF
DNA: TGTGCCAGCAGCTTAGGTACAGCTAGCCTCTATGGCTACACCTTC

size: many
length: 12
V: TRBV6-2/TRBV6-3
J: TRBJ2-3
D: NA
CDR3: CASSYSSDTQYF
DNA: TGTGCCAGCAGTTACTCTTCGGATACGCAGTATTTT

size: NA
length: 13
V: TRBV25-1
J: TRBJ1-2
D: NA
CDR3: CASSPGREYGYTF
DNA: TGTGCCAGCAGCCCCGGTAGGGAATATGGCTACACCTTC

size: few
length: 16
V: TRBV3-1
J: TRBJ1-6
D: NA
CDR3: CASSQEDRIDNSPLHF
DNA: TGTGCCAGCAGCCAAGAAGACAGGATAGACAATTCACCCCTCCACTTT

size: NA
length: 14
V: TRBV6-5
J: TRBJ2-2
D: NA
CDR3: CASSYVENTGELFF
DNA: TGTGCCAGCAGTTACGTCGAGAACACCGGGGAGCTGTTTTTT

size: many
length: 14
V: TRBV7-2
J: TRBJ2-3
D: NA
CDR3: CASSPQPPPDTQYF
DNA: TGTGCCAGCAGCCCTCAGCCCCCCCCGGATACGCAGTATTTT

size: few
length: 14
V: TRBV6-1
J: TRBJ1-1
D: TRBD1
CDR3: CASSSRDRGTEAFF
DNA: TGTGCCAGCAGTAGCCGGGACAGGGGCACTGAAGCTTTCTTT

size: few
length: 13
V: TRBV2
J: TRBJ1-2
D: NA
CDR3: CASRPSGGYGYTF
DNA: TGTGCCAGCAGGCCCTCGGGGGGCTATGGCTACACCTTC

size: many
length: 13
V: TRBV2
J: TRBJ2-5
D: NA
CDR3: CASSEAGEETQYF
DNA: TGTGCCAGCAGTGAAGCCGGAGAAGAGACCCAGTACTTC

size: NA
length: 16
V: TRBV28
J: TRBJ1-4
D: TRBD1
CDR3: CASGTGSARTNEKLFF
DNA: TGTGCCAGCGGGACAGGGTCTGCTCGGACTAATGAAAAACTGTTTTTT

size: NA
length: 15
V: TRBV4-3
J: TRBJ2-7
D: TRBD1
CDR3: CASSQGATGHYEQYF
DNA: TGCGCCAGCAGCCAAGGCGCGACAGGGCACTACGAGCAGTACTTC

size: many
length: 14
V: TRBV5-1
J: TRBJ1-6
D: NA
CDR3: CASSLAGRGAPLHF
DNA: TGCGCCAGCAGCTTGGCAGGGAGGGGCGCGCCCCTCCACTTT

size: many
length: 17
V: TRBV12-3/TRBV12-4
J: TRBJ2-3
D: TRBD2
CDR3: CASSLEGLAGGTDTQYF
DNA: TGTGCCAGCAGTTTAGAGGGACTAGCGGGAGGCACAGATACGCAGTATTTT

size: NA
length: 12
V: TRBV10-3
J: TRBJ2-1
D: TRBD2
CDR3: CASQAGGGEQFF
DNA: TGTGCCTCCCAAGCGGGAGGGGGTGAGCAGTTCTTC

size: NA
length: 14
V: TRBV27
J: TRBJ2-5
D: NA
CDR3: CASSPTTYQETQYF
DNA: TGTGCCAGCAGTCCTACTACGTACCAAGAGACCCAGTACTTC

size: few
length: 14
V: TRBV7-9
J: TRBJ2-7
D: TRBD2
CDR3: CASSQGLAGIEQYF
DNA: TGTGCCAGCAGCCAGGGACTAGCGGGGATCGAGCAGTACTTC

size: NA
length: 16
V: TRBV7-9
J: TRBJ2-5
D: TRBD2
CDR3: CASSPPGLGYQETQYF
DNA: TGTGCCAGCAGCCCCCCGGGACTAGGTTACCAAGAGACCCAGTACTTC

size: many
length: 15
V: TRBV30
J: TRBJ2-1
D: TRBD2
CDR3: CAWSAGLAGFNEQFF
DNA: TGTGCCTGGAGTGCGGGACTAGCGGGTTTCAATGAGCAGTTCTTC

size: once
length: 15
V: TRBV7-9
J: TRBJ2-7
D: TRBD2
CDR3: CASSRDSGRSYEQYF
DNA: TGCGCCAGCAGTCGGGATAGCGGGAGATCCTACGAGCAGTACTTC

size: NA
length: 13
V: TRBV29-1
J: TRBJ2-3
D: NA
CDR3: CSAQTLYIDTQYF
DNA: TGCAGCGCCCAGACATTGTACATAGATACGCAGTATTTT

size: many
length: 14
V: TRBV18
J: TRBJ2-7
D: NA
CDR3: CASSPQGILYEQYF
DNA: TGTGCCAGCTCACCACAGGGAATACTCTACGAGCAGTACTTC

size: few
length: 16
V: TRBV7-8
J: TRBJ2-7
D: TRBD2
CDR3: CASSLAGTSGRGEQYF
DNA: TGTGCCAGCAGCTTAGCGGGGACTAGCGGGAGGGGCGAGCAGTACTTC

size: few
length: 14
V: TRBV12-5
J: TRBJ2-7
D: NA
CDR3: CARTPGTLYYEQYF
DNA: TGTGCTAGGACCCCCGGGACACTGTACTACGAGCAGTACTTC

size: once
length: 16
V: TRBV5-1
J: TRBJ2-7
D: NA
CDR3: CASSVEERSFSYEQYF
DNA: TGTGCCAGCAGCGTAGAGGAGCGGTCCTTCTCCTACGAGCAGTACTTC

size: NA
length: 15
V: TRBV18
J: TRBJ2-1
D: NA
CDR3: CASSPTLDHYNEQFF
DNA: TGTGCCAGCTCACCAACTCTCGACCACTACAATGAGCAGTTCTTC

size: many
length: 12
V: TRBV20-1
J: TRBJ1-1
D: NA
CDR3: CSASQSDTEAFF
DNA: TGCAGTGCTAGTCAATCTGACACTGAAGCTTTCTTT

size: NA
length: 17
V: TRBV9
J: TRBJ2-1
D: TRBD2
CDR3: CASSVYPSGNSYNEQFF
DNA: TGTGCCAGCAGCGTATATCCTAGCGGGAATTCCTACAATGAGCAGTTCTTC

size: many
length: 15
V: TRBV6-2/TRBV6-3
J: TRBJ2-3
D: NA
CDR3: CASSSRDPARDTQYF
DNA: TGTGCCAGCAGCAGTCGGGACCCCGCCCGGGATACGCAGTATTTT

size: NA
length: 16
V: TRBV24-1
J: TRBJ1-5
D: TRBD1
CDR3: CATSDPGQGANQPQHF
DNA: TGTGCCACCAGTGACCCCGGACAGGGGGCAAATCAGCCCCAGCATTTT

size: NA
length: 13
V: TRBV10-3
J: TRBJ1-1
D: NA
CDR3: CAISKDRKREAFF
DNA: TGTGCCATCAGTAAGGACAGAAAAAGGGAAGCTTTCTTT

size: few
length: 19
V: TRBV7-8
J: TRBJ2-7
D: TRBD2
CDR3: CASSPRGLLAGGAGYEQYF
DNA: TGTGCCAGCAGCCCCCGAGGCTTACTAGCGGGAGGGGCGGGCTACGAGCAGTACTTC

size: few
length: 15
V: TRBV18
J: TRBJ1-4
D: NA
CDR3: CASFRQPATNEKLFF
DNA: TGTGCCAGCTTTCGACAACCTGCAACTAATGAAAAACTGTTTTTT

size: NA
length: 13
V: TRBV7-9
J: TRBJ2-2
D: NA
CDR3: CASSFTRNGELFF
DNA: TGTGCCAGCAGCTTTACGAGAAACGGGGAGCTGTTTTTT

size: many
length: 15
V: TRBV6-1
J: TRBJ2-1
D: NA
CDR3: CASRPEGGAYNEQFF
DNA: TGTGCCAGCAGACCCGAGGGGGGGGCTTACAATGAGCAGTTCTTC

size: NA
length: 15
V: TRBV9
J: TRBJ2-1
D: TRBD2
CDR3: CASRGPGLAGDEQFF
DNA: TGTGCCAGCAGGGGGCCGGGACTAGCGGGAGATGAGCAGTTCTTC

size: many
length: 15
V: TRBV11-2
J: TRBJ2-7
D: TRBD2
CDR3: CASSLDLGTTYEQYF
DNA: TGTGCCAGCAGCTTAGATCTCGGGACTACCTACGAGCAGTACTTC

size: NA
length: 15
V: TRBV7-2
J: TRBJ2-7
D: NA
CDR3: CASSPTGGGWNEQYF
DNA: TGTGCCAGCAGCCCCACGGGCGGAGGGTGGAACGAGCAGTACTTC

size: few
length: 13
V: TRBV27
J: TRBJ2-5
D: TRBD2
CDR3: CASRGSGKETQYF
DNA: TGTGCCAGCCGGGGTAGCGGGAAAGAGACCCAGTACTTC

size: many
length: 13
V: TRBV29-1
J: TRBJ2-3
D: TRBD1
CDR3: CSVGQGAGDTQYF
DNA: TGCAGCGTTGGCCAGGGGGCCGGAGATACGCAGTATTTT

size: many
length: 18
V: TRBV5-8
J: TRBJ2-2
D: TRBD2
CDR3: CASSPRSSGRLDTGELFF
DNA: TGTGCCAGCAGCCCGCGGTCTAGCGGGAGGTTAGACACCGGGGAGCTGTTTTTT

size: NA
length: 13
V: TRBV12-3/TRBV12-4
J: TRBJ2-5
D: TRBD1
CDR3: CASSSGGWETQYF
DNA: TGTGCCAGCAGTTCAGGGGGTTGGGAGACCCAGTACTTC

size: many
length: 18
V: TRBV12-3/TRBV12-4
J: TRBJ1-5
D: NA
CDR3: CASSLLGGGRVGNQPQHF
DNA: TGTGCCAGCAGTCTCTTAGGGGGTGGGAGGGTTGGCAATCAGCCCCAGCATTTT

size: many
length: 16
V: TRBV28
J: TRBJ2-1
D: TRBD2
CDR3: CASSLRGLAVYNEQFF
DNA: TGTGCCAGCAGTTTAAGAGGACTAGCGGTCTACAATGAGCAGTTCTTC